This TCR beta chain was sequenced for a study of blood T cell repertoires in COVID-19. Study-level background: Sites across the United States, Italy and Spain contributed samples from acute and convalescent COVID-19. The cDNA or gDNA used as material had been derived from T cells, B-cell-depleted T cells, or PBMCs.

As handled by the study authors: Estimation of nucleated cell counts relied on the amplification of reference gene primers. Method: immunoSEQ multiplex PCR; TCRdb's copy keeps in-frame clones and lacks some. The D gene and trimming were derived from the DNA, and the V and J assignments and clone size from that table. The sample lists approximately 220,000 clones; approximately 91% were seen once. The trim removed 4 bases at V and 1 base at J, leaving 3 bases unmatched. There are 15 residues in the CDR3. CDR1 and CDR2 from the germline V gene are WNHNN and SYGVQD (reference sequence). The rearrangement links TRBV10-1 to TRBJ1-4; the match to TRBD1 covers 7 bases. This receptor was identified in a man aged 35 to 55 with acute or convalescent COVID-19. The specimen was peripheral blood. The CDR3 bases are TGCGCCAGCAGTGGCTACAGGGGAACTAATGAAAAACTGTTTTTT. Its translation: CASSGYRGTNEKLFF.